The following is a T cell receptor (beta chain) sequence with its context. Its antigen is currently unknown. The CDR3 is 14 residues long. Germline CDR1 and CDR2: SGHTA and FQGNSA. The ends lost 5 bases at V and 6 bases at J; junction bases unmatched: 7. Sequencing used immunoSEQ multiplex PCR; TCRdb keeps in-frame clones, though not all of them. The sample carries around 70,000 clones, 65% to 85% recorded once. This sample is part of a study of OX40 agonist ivuxolimab in advanced cancers. Study information: Administration of intravenous ivuxolimab to patients occurred every 2 weeks at 0.01 to 10 mg/kg. Partial responses were achieved by three patients: one hepatocellular carcinoma, two cutaneous melanoma.

Study results and limitations: The work left the antigen specificity of expanded peripheral T cells undetermined.

The chain has TRBV7-2 and TRBJ2-1; 7 nucleotides align to TRBD2. This TCR was recovered from an adult with an advanced solid tumor such as melanoma, head and neck, liver or kidney cancer. This specimen consisted of CD4+ or CD8+ T cells sorted from blood, obtained in a trial of the OX40 agonist ivuxolimab. The DNA of the CDR3 is TGTGCCAGCAGCCAGCGGGGAAGTATCAATGAGCAGTTCTTC. This codes for CASSQRGSINEQFF.